A selection of T cell receptor beta chains follows, all from one sample in a study of T-cell memory formation after mild COVID-19. From the 5' RACE reads, TCRdb called clonotypes with MiXCR, one entry per CDR3 protein. The sample has 550,000 to 600,000 distinct CDR3 sequences; around 16% are singletons. Material: PBMCs or a T cell subset sorted from them (not recorded which). The receptors shown here come from an adult woman who had mild COVID-19 (a few samples of this study predate the infection). Cell type and time point are not known. Each CDR3 is given with its conserved first and last residue. D genes are given only for firm matches. A row's size may be missing; if present it is once, few, many or a size class.

V gene	J gene	D gene	CDR3 length	clone size	CDR3 protein	CDR3 DNA
TRBV5-1	TRBJ2-3	TRBD2	17	-	CASTGTSGGSFSDTQYF	TGCGCCAGCACCGGGACTAGCGGGGGATCTTTCTCAGATACGCAGTATTTT
TRBV18	TRBJ1-2	-	14	many	CASSPMAENYGYTF	TGTGCCAGCTCACCTATGGCAGAGAACTATGGCTACACCTTC
TRBV28	TRBJ2-7	-	13	few	CASRRPGDYEQYF	TGTGCCAGCAGGAGACCGGGAGACTACGAGCAGTACTTC
TRBV7-9	TRBJ1-5	-	13	few	CASSPGMNQPQHF	TGTGCCAGCAGCCCCGGGATGAATCAGCCCCAGCATTTT
TRBV20-1	TRBJ2-7	-	11	-	CSANQGNEQYF	TGCAGTGCGAACCAGGGAAACGAGCAGTACTTC
TRBV12-3/TRBV12-4	TRBJ2-1	-	14	few	CASGPSPVYNEQFF	TGTGCCAGCGGTCCTAGCCCGGTATACAATGAGCAGTTCTTC
TRBV3-1	TRBJ2-5	-	12	many	CASSQRRETQYF	TGTGCCAGCAGCCAGCGACGGGAGACCCAGTACTTC
TRBV7-3	TRBJ2-5	-	10	-	CASWEETQYF	TGTGCCAGCTGGGAAGAGACCCAGTACTTC
TRBV7-6	TRBJ2-1	-	17	-	CASSLGRARSSYNEQFF	TGTGCCAGCAGCTTAGGCCGGGCGAGGAGCTCCTACAATGAGCAGTTCTTC
TRBV9	TRBJ2-1	TRBD2	18	-	CASSVEGLAGTGRDEQFF	TGTGCCAGCAGCGTAGAAGGACTAGCGGGAACAGGTAGAGATGAGCAGTTCTTC
TRBV14	TRBJ2-7	-	12	-	CASSQGATEQYF	TGTGCCAGCAGCCAAGGAGCTACCGAGCAGTACTTC
TRBV27	TRBJ1-1	TRBD1	15	few	CASSPDDRVNTEAFF	TGTGCCAGCAGTCCTGACGACAGGGTGAACACTGAAGCTTTCTTT
TRBV6-5	TRBJ2-7	TRBD1	17	few	CASSPTFSTGDLREQYF	TGTGCCAGCAGTCCAACATTCTCGACAGGGGATCTTCGCGAGCAGTACTTC
TRBV24-1	TRBJ2-1	-	14	-	CATSASSGSNEQFF	TGTGCCACCAGTGCCTCCTCCGGGTCCAATGAGCAGTTCTTC
TRBV3-1	TRBJ2-1	TRBD2	20	few	CASSQDLRLAERGIQNEQFF	TGTGCCAGCAGCCAAGATTTGAGACTAGCGGAAAGGGGTATTCAAAATGAGCAGTTCTTC
TRBV20-1	TRBJ2-7	-	15	-	CSARDLTGVPYEQYF	TGCAGTGCTAGAGATTTGACGGGAGTTCCCTACGAGCAGTACTTC
TRBV7-2	TRBJ2-1	-	16	-	CASTSFDSKKENEQFF	TGTGCCAGCACCTCTTTTGATAGCAAAAAAGAAAATGAGCAGTTCTTC
TRBV4-2	TRBJ2-5	TRBD2	15	few	CASSPGTSGELAQYF	TGTGCCAGCAGTCCCGGGACTAGCGGGGAGTTGGCCCAGTACTTC
TRBV6-1	TRBJ1-2	-	14	-	CASSLHETNYGYTF	TGTGCCAGCAGTCTCCATGAAACTAACTATGGCTACACCTTC
TRBV7-8	TRBJ2-3	-	13	-	CASSSLFGDTQYF	TGTGCCAGCAGCTCTCTTTTCGGAGATACGCAGTATTTT
TRBV12-3/TRBV12-4	TRBJ1-3	TRBD1	16	few	CASSQAGRTGGNTIYF	TGTGCCAGCAGTCAAGCGGGGAGGACAGGAGGAAACACCATATATTTT
TRBV4-1	TRBJ2-7	-	14	few	CASSQEGPLYEQYF	TGCGCCAGCAGCCAAGAGGGGCCGTTATACGAGCAGTACTTC
TRBV7-9	TRBJ2-1	TRBD2	17	-	CASSLWFGTSVGNEQFF	TGTGCCAGCAGCTTATGGTTTGGGACTAGTGTCGGCAATGAGCAGTTCTTC
TRBV9	TRBJ2-7	-	16	-	CASSDPLEGGPHEQYF	TGTGCCAGCAGCGACCCGCTAGAGGGGGGGCCTCACGAGCAGTACTTC
TRBV11-3	TRBJ1-1	-	16	few	CASSSSGLIMNTEAFF	TGTGCCAGCAGCTCATCGGGACTCATAATGAACACTGAAGCTTTCTTT
TRBV27	TRBJ1-4	TRBD1	17	few	CASSFSGQGTTNEKLFF	TGTGCCAGCAGTTTCTCCGGACAGGGCACAACTAATGAAAAACTGTTTTTT
TRBV4-1	TRBJ2-7	-	15	few	CASSQGGDASYEQYF	TGCGCCAGCAGCCAAGGCGGGGACGCCTCCTACGAGCAGTACTTC
TRBV27	TRBJ1-1	-	14	-	CASSRRGENTEAFF	TGTGCCAGCAGTCGCCGGGGAGAGAACACTGAAGCTTTCTTT
TRBV10-3	TRBJ2-4	-	14	few	CAISESGVGHIQYF	TGTGCCATCAGTGAGTCTGGGGTGGGACACATTCAGTACTTC
TRBV19	TRBJ2-5	-	14	few	CASSGRQGKETQYF	TGTGCCAGTAGTGGACGCCAGGGGAAGGAGACCCAGTACTTC
TRBV7-3	TRBJ2-6	-	18	-	CASTKPLGASSGANVLTF	TGTGCCAGCACCAAGCCCCTGGGCGCCAGCTCTGGGGCCAACGTCCTGACTTTC
TRBV20-1	TRBJ2-3	TRBD2	16	few	CSALDPAGGRTDTQYF	TGCAGTGCTCTCGACCCGGCGGGGGGGCGCACAGATACGCAGTATTTT
TRBV5-1	TRBJ1-5	-	13	few	CASSTLPNQPQHF	TGCGCCAGCAGCACCCTACCCAATCAGCCCCAGCATTTT
TRBV3-1	TRBJ2-1	-	14	few	CASSQVMEGNEQFF	TGTGCCAGCAGCCAAGTGATGGAAGGAAATGAGCAGTTCTTC
TRBV20-1	TRBJ2-3	TRBD2	19	-	CSAINPTSGRRGGTDTQYF	TGCAGTGCCATTAACCCGACTAGCGGGAGACGTGGGGGCACAGATACGCAGTATTTT
TRBV7-9	TRBJ1-1	TRBD1	14	-	CATQRQGVNTEAFF	TGTGCCACCCAGAGACAGGGAGTGAACACTGAAGCTTTCTTT
TRBV12-3/TRBV12-4	TRBJ2-1	-	13	-	CASSQDSRNEQFF	TGTGCCAGCAGCCAAGACTCACGTAATGAGCAGTTCTTC
TRBV5-1	TRBJ2-2	-	17	few	CASSLALRGTNTGELFF	TGCGCCAGCAGCTTGGCATTAAGAGGGACGAACACCGGGGAGCTGTTTTTT
TRBV7-8	TRBJ1-1	-	15	-	CASSLVRLLVTEAFF	TGTGCCAGCAGCTTAGTGCGCCTATTAGTAACTGAAGCTTTCTTT
TRBV6-2/TRBV6-3	TRBJ2-1	TRBD2	13	few	CASSYPLAGEQFF	TGTGCCAGCAGTTACCCCTTAGCGGGTGAGCAGTTCTTC
TRBV19	TRBJ1-5	TRBD1	13	many	CASSQGARQPQHF	TGTGCCAGTAGTCAGGGGGCTCGGCAGCCCCAGCATTTT
TRBV19	TRBJ1-2	-	14	-	CASSLHLVSYGYTF	TGTGCCAGTAGTTTGCACTTGGTCTCCTATGGCTACACCTTC
TRBV5-1	TRBJ2-1	-	15	many	CASSLDPAYQNEQFF	TGCGCCAGCAGCTTGGACCCGGCTTACCAGAATGAGCAGTTCTTC
TRBV4-1	TRBJ1-2	TRBD1	14	-	CASKGQKGLYGYTF	TGCGCCAGCAAGGGACAGAAGGGACTCTATGGCTACACCTTC
TRBV7-2	TRBJ2-1	-	16	many	CASSLEGLTHYNEQFF	TGTGCCAGCAGCTTAGAAGGCCTTACGCACTACAATGAGCAGTTCTTC
TRBV2	TRBJ2-1	TRBD2	17	-	CASSEVSLAGNPNEQFF	TGTGCCAGCAGTGAAGTAAGTCTAGCGGGGAATCCCAATGAGCAGTTCTTC
TRBV5-1	TRBJ2-5	-	16	few	CASSPNTPRGGETQYF	TGCGCCAGCAGCCCCAATACCCCCCGCGGTGGTGAGACCCAGTACTTC
TRBV7-2	TRBJ2-3	-	14	-	CASRPGGGTDTQYF	TGTGCCAGCAGACCGGGCGGGGGCACAGATACGCAGTATTTT
TRBV9	TRBJ1-1	-	15	many	CASIKLAALDTEAFF	TGTGCCAGCATCAAGCTGGCAGCTCTCGACACTGAAGCTTTCTTT
TRBV9	TRBJ2-2	-	14	few	CASRGEVNTGELFF	TGTGCCAGCAGGGGGGAGGTGAACACCGGGGAGCTGTTTTTT
TRBV20-1	TRBJ1-5	-	12	few	CSALDPNQPQHF	TGCAGTGCTCTGGACCCTAATCAGCCCCAGCATTTT
TRBV5-4	TRBJ1-1	TRBD1	15	-	CASSQGQGANTEAFF	TGTGCCAGCAGCCAGGGACAGGGGGCCAACACTGAAGCTTTCTTT
TRBV10-3	TRBJ1-5	TRBD1	14	-	CAISGTGDNQPQHF	TGTGCCATCAGTGGTACAGGGGACAATCAGCCCCAGCATTTT
TRBV30	TRBJ2-3	TRBD1	15	few	CAWRKQGVSTDTQYF	TGTGCCTGGAGGAAACAGGGGGTTAGCACAGATACGCAGTATTTT